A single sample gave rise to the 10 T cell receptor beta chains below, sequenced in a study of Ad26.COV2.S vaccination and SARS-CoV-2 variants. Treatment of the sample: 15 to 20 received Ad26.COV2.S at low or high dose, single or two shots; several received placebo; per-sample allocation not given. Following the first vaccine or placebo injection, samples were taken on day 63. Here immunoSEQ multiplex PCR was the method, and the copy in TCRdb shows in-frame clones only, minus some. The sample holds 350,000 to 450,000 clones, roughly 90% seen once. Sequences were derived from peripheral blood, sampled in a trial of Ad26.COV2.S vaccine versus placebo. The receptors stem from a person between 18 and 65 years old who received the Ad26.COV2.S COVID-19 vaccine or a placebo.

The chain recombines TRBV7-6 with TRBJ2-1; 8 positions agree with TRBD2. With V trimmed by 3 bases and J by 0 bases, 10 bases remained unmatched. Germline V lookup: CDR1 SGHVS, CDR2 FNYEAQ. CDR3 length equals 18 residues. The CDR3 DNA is TGTGCCAGCAGCTTCCTTTCGGGCGGGAGGAGCTCCTACAATGAGCAGTTCTTC. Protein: CASSFLSGGRSSYNEQFF.

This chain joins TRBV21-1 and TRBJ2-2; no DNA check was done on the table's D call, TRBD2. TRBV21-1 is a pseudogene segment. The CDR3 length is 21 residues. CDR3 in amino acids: CASSKASSRLAGENRIGELLF. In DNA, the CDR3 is TGTGCCAGCAGCAAAGCTAGTTCGCGGCTAGCGGGAGAAAATAGGATCGGGGAGCTGCTTTTT.

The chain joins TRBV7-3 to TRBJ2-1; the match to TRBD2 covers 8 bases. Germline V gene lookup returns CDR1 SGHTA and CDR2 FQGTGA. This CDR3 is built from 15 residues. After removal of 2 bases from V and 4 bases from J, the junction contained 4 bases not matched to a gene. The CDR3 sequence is CASSLELAVYNEQFF. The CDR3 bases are TGTGCCAGCAGCTTAGAACTAGCGGTTTACAATGAGCAGTTCTTC.

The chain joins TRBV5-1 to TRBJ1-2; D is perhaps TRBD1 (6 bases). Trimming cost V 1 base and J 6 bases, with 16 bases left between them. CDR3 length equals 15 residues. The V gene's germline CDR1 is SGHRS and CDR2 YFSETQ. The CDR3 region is CASSLLGDQGHGYTF. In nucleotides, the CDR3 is TGCGCCAGCAGCTTGTTAGGCGATCAGGGGCATGGCTACACCTTC.

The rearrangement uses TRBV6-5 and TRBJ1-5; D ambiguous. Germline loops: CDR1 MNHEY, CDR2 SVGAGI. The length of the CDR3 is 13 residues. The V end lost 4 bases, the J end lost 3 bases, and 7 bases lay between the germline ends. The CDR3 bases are TGTGCCAGCAGTTTGTCAGTCAATCAGCCCCAGCATTTT. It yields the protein CASSLSVNQPQHF.

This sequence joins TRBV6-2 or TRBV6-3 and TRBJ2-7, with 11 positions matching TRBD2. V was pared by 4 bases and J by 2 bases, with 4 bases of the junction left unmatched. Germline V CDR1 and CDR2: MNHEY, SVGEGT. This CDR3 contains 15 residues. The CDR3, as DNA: TGTGCCAGCAGTTCCGGACTAGCGGGCACCTACGAGCAGTACTTC. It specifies CASSSGLAGTYEQYF.

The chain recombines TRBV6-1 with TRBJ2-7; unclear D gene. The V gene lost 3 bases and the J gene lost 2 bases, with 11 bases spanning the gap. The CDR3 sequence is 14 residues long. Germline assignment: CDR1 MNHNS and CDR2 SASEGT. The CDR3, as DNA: TGTGCCAGCAGTGAGGGGTCAGGCCCCTACGAGCAGTACTTC. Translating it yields CASSEGSGPYEQYF.

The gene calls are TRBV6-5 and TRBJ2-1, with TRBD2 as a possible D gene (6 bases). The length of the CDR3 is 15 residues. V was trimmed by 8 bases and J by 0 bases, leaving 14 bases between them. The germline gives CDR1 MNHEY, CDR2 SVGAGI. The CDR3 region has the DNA TGTGCCAGCCGGGAGAGGGTAGACTCCTACAATGAGCAGTTCTTC. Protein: CASRERVDSYNEQFF.

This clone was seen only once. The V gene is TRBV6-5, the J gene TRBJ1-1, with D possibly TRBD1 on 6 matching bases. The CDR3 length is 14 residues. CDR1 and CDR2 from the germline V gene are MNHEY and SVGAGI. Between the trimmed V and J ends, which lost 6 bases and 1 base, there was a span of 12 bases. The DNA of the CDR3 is TGTGCCAGCAGGATGGGACAATGGAACACTGAAGCTTTCTTT. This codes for CASRMGQWNTEAFF.

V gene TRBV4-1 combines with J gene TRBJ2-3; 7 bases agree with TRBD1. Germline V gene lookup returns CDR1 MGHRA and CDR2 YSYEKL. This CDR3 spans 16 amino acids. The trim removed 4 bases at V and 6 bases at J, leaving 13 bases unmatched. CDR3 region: CASSRRDSGAGDTQYF. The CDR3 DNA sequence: TGCGCCAGCAGCCGCCGGGACAGTGGGGCAGGCGATACGCAGTATTTT.